Listed below are T cell receptor beta chains from one sample, sequenced in a study of CD8 T cells in ankylosing spondylitis. TCRdb used MiXCR to reprocess the 5' RACE reads, holding one entry per CDR3 protein. The sample includes about 200,000 distinct CDR3 sequences, roughly 13% of them seen just once. Sequenced: blood, either unsorted or a sorted T cell fraction (not recorded which). These receptors originate from a male donor with ankylosing spondylitis or in good health (not recorded which). Both conserved end residues are part of each CDR3. The D gene is left open where the match is weak. Size is stated for part of the rows, as once, few or many counts, or as a class when the clone is expanded.

j_call v_call d_call clone_size cdr3_nt cdr3_aa
TRBJ2-3 TRBV4-1 TRBD2 . TGCGCCAGCAGCCCGGGACTAGCGGGGTTAGATACGCAGTATTTT CASSPGLAGLDTQYF
TRBJ2-5 TRBV5-4 TRBD2 few TGTGCCAGCAGCTATCCGACTAGCGGGGGGGAAGAGACCCAGTACTTC CASSYPTSGGEETQYF
TRBJ2-1 TRBV12-3/TRBV12-4 . few TGTGCCAGCAGTTGGGCCTCGGGCGGTGAGCAGTTCTTC CASSWASGGEQFF
TRBJ2-1 TRBV27 . . TGTGCCAGCAGTTTTTCCCTCGACTACTCCTACAATGAGCAGTTCTTC CASSFSLDYSYNEQFF
TRBJ2-3 TRBV12-3/TRBV12-4 . few TGTGCCAGCAGTCCTCTAGGGACCCCTGAGGGGGGTACGCAGTATTTT CASSPLGTPEGGTQYF
TRBJ2-1 TRBV14 . few TGTGCCAGCAGCCATAGACTAGTTCCCAATGAGCAGTTCTTC CASSHRLVPNEQFF
TRBJ2-7 TRBV2 . . TGTGCCAGCAGTGAGATTTCCGAGCAGTACTTC CASSEISEQYF
TRBJ1-1 TRBV29-1 TRBD1 . TGCAGCGCCCTCGGGACAGGATGGACTGAAGCTTTCTTT CSALGTGWTEAFF
TRBJ2-2 TRBV5-1 . few TGCGCCAGCAGCCCCGACGGAAACACCGGGGAGCTGTTTTTT CASSPDGNTGELFF
TRBJ1-1 TRBV7-9 . . TGTGCCAGCAGCTTAGTCACGGGGACTGACACTGAAGCTTTCTTT CASSLVTGTDTEAFF
TRBJ2-4 TRBV14 TRBD2 . TGTGCCAGCAGCCAAGCGGCTAGCGGGAGTGCGAACATTCAGTACTTC CASSQAASGSANIQYF
TRBJ2-5 TRBV7-2 . few TGTGCCAGCAGCTTAGGGAGGGTCAACCCGGCGGGAGAGACCCAGTACTTC CASSLGRVNPAGETQYF
TRBJ2-3 TRBV9 . few TGTGCCAGCAGCGTCCCATTCAGCCGAGGCACAGATACGCAGTATTTT CASSVPFSRGTDTQYF
TRBJ2-1 TRBV10-1 TRBD1 . TGCGCCAGCAGTGAATACAGGGGCTCCTACAATGAGCAGTTCTTC CASSEYRGSYNEQFF
TRBJ1-2 TRBV6-5 TRBD1 . TGTGCCAGCAGCTCTCGGTCAGGGGGCGGCTACACCTTC CASSSRSGGGYTF
TRBJ2-5 TRBV7-8 . few TGTGCCAGCAGCTTAGTAGGGCCGGGCGGCCAAGAGACCCAGTACTTC CASSLVGPGGQETQYF
TRBJ2-2 TRBV6-2/TRBV6-3 . . TGTGCCAGCCGTTACACGCCGGGGGAATGGAAGAGCACCGGGGAGCTGTTTTTT CASRYTPGEWKSTGELFF
TRBJ1-1 TRBV6-2/TRBV6-3 TRBD1 few TGTGCCAGCAGGGTTACAGGGGGCGGTGAAGCTTTCTTT CASRVTGGGEAFF
TRBJ1-1 TRBV4-1 . many TGCGCCAGCAGCCCCTGGGGCCTGAACACTGAAGCTTTCTTT CASSPWGLNTEAFF
TRBJ2-6 TRBV2 TRBD1 . TGTGCCTGCAGTTCAAGGACAGGGCGCCCAACTGGGGCCAACGTCCTGACTTTC CACSSRTGRPTGANVLTF
TRBJ2-5 TRBV4-1 TRBD2 few TGCGCCAGCAGCCAAGATAGGGGAGGGTTGTCGACCCAGTACTTC CASSQDRGGLSTQYF
TRBJ2-5 TRBV5-6 . . TGTGCCAGCACCACATCAGGGTACGAGACCCAGTACTTC CASTTSGYETQYF